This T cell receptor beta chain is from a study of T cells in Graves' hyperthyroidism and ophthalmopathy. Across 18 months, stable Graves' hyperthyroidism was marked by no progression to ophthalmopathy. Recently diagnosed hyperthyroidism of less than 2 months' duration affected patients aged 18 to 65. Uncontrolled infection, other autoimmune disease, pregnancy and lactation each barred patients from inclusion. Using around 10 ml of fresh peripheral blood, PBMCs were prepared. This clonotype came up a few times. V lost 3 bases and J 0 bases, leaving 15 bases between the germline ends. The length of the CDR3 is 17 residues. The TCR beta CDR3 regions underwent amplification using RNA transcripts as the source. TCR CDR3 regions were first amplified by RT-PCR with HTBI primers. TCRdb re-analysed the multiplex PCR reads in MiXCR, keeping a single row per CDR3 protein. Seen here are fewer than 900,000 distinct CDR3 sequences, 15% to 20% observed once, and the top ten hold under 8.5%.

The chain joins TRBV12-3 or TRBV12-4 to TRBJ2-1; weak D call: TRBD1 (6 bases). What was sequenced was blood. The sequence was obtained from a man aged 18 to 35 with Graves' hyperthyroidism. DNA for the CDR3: TGTGCCAGCAGTTTCAGGGGATTAGGTAGCTCCTACAATGAGCAGTTCTTC. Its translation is CASSFRGLGSSYNEQFF.